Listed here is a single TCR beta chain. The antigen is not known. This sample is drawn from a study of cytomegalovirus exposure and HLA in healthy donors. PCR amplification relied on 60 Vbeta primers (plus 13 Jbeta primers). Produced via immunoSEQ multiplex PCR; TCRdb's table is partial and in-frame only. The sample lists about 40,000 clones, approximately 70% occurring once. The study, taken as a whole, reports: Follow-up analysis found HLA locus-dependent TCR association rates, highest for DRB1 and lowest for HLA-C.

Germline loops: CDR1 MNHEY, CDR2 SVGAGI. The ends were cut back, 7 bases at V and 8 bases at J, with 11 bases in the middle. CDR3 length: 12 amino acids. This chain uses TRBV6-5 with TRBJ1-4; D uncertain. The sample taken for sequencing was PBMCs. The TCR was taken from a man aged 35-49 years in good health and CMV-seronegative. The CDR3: CASTDTEEKLFF. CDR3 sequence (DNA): TGTGCCAGCACCGATACAGAGGAAAAACTGTTTTTT.